This paragraph reports one T cell receptor beta chain. This sample was taken from a study of blood T cell repertoires in COVID-19. Study-level background: The United States, Italy and Spain supplied acute and convalescent COVID-19 samples. T cells, B-cell-depleted T cells, or PBMCs provided the cDNA or gDNA that served as material.

As handled by the study authors: Scientists estimated how many nucleated cells there were by amplifying reference gene primers. The assay was immunoSEQ multiplex PCR, and TCRdb's table has in-frame clones only and misses some. D and trimming come from the DNA, and the V and J calls and clone size come from that table. The data show around 47,000 clones, with roughly four fifths seen just once and roughly two fifths held by the top ten. Trimming shortened V by 2 bases and J by 2 bases, and 8 bases separated the two germline ends. This CDR3 contains 15 residues. Germline lookup yields CDR1 SGHNT and CDR2 YYREEE (reference sequence).

This clonotype was obtained from a human donor in a cohort sampled during active COVID-19. This chain connects TRBV5-4 to TRBJ2-6; unclear D gene. Material for sequencing was peripheral blood. The CDR3 loop reads CASSLLSPGANVLTF. The DNA of the CDR3 is TGTGCCAGCAGCTTACTTTCTCCTGGGGCCAACGTCCTGACTTTC.